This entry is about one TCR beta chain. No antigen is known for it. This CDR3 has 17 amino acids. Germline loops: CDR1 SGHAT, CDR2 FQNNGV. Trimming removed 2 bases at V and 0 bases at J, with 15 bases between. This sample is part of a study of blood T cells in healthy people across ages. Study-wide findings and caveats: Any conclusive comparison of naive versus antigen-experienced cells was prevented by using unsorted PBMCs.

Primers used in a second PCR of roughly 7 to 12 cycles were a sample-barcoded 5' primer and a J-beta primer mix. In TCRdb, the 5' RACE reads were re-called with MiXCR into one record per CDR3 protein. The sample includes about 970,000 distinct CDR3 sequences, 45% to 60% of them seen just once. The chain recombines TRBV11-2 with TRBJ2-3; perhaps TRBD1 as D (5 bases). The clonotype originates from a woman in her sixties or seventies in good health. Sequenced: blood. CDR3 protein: CASSLLQQGTSTDTQYF. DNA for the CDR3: TGTGCCAGCAGCTTACTACAGCAGGGTACTAGCACAGATACGCAGTATTTT.